This T cell receptor beta chain was documented in a study of shared clonotypes between healthy human individuals. The assay was immunoSEQ multiplex PCR, and TCRdb's table has in-frame clones only and misses some. The sample yields around 510,000 clones, 90% to 96% seen once. V lost 6 bases and J lost 7, with 13 bases in between. The CDR3 loop spans 13 amino acids. CDR1 is MNHEY, CDR2 SMNVEV, per germline (reference sequence). The specimen sequenced was naive CD4+ T cells sorted from blood. Subset here: CD45RA+ positively selected. V gene TRBV27 combines with J gene TRBJ1-5; no clear D gene. This TCR came from a woman in her 30s in good health. The CDR3: CASRANEGQPQHF. CDR3 nucleotides: TGTGCCAGCAGGGCAAACGAGGGCCAGCCCCAGCATTTT.